Listed below are T cell receptor beta chains from one sample, sequenced in a study of blood T cells in healthy people across ages. In TCRdb, the 5' RACE reads were re-called with MiXCR into one record per CDR3 protein. Of under 1,000,000 distinct CDR3 sequences listed, roughly 46% are singletons. Source material: blood. The receptors here all came from a man aged 80 or over in good health. The CDR3 runs from the conserved cysteine through the conserved F or W. A D gene is named only where the DNA matches it firmly. Only some rows state a clone size, as once, few, many or a class for expanded clones.

v_call	j_call	clone_size	d_call	cdr3_nt	cdr3_aa
TRBV3-1	TRBJ2-5	.	TRBD2	TGTGCCAGCACCAATAGTGGGACTAACCAAGAGACCCAGTACTTC	CASTNSGTNQETQYF
TRBV4-1	TRBJ2-7	few	TRBD2	TGCGCCTCAGAAGTGACTAGCGGGAGGACTGAATTCTACGAGCAGTACTTC	CASEVTSGRTEFYEQYF
TRBV4-2	TRBJ2-1	.	TRBD2	TGTGCCAGCAGCTACTCCCCGGGACTAGCAGTAAATGAGCAGTTCTTC	CASSYSPGLAVNEQFF
TRBV7-9	TRBJ2-3	few	TRBD2	TGTGCCAGCAGCTCTACCGGGACTAGCGGGAGTTCAGATACGCAGTATTTT	CASSSTGTSGSSDTQYF
TRBV19	TRBJ2-7	.	TRBD1	TGTGCCAGTAGTATACTTCGACAGGGCCACTACGAGCAGTACTTC	CASSILRQGHYEQYF
TRBV12-3/TRBV12-4	TRBJ2-4	.	.	TGTGCCAGCAGTTTAAAGGGGACGGGGGCCAAAAACATTCAGTACTTC	CASSLKGTGAKNIQYF
TRBV4-2	TRBJ2-7	.	TRBD1	TGTGCCAGCAGCCAAGAGACAGGGGGCTTCTACAATGAGCAGTACTTC	CASSQETGGFYNEQYF
TRBV27	TRBJ1-2	.	TRBD1	TGTGCCAGCAGTTTCAGTGACAGGGACGCTTTGGGCTACACCTTC	CASSFSDRDALGYTF
TRBV3-1	TRBJ1-2	.	.	TGTGCCAGCAATCGCGGGACTAACTATGGCTACACCTTC	CASNRGTNYGYTF
TRBV24-1	TRBJ2-1	few	TRBD2	TGTGCCACCAGTGATCGGACTAGCGGGAGAGTATATGAGCAGTTCTTC	CATSDRTSGRVYEQFF
TRBV5-1	TRBJ2-5	few	TRBD1	TGCGCCAGCAGCTACAGGGGGGACCAAGAGACCCAGTACTTC	CASSYRGDQETQYF
TRBV5-1	TRBJ2-1	.	TRBD1	TGCGCCAGCAGCTTTTCGGGACAGGGCCTTAATGAGCAGTTCTTC	CASSFSGQGLNEQFF
TRBV29-1	TRBJ2-1	many	TRBD2	TGCAGCGTGCTTCTAGCGGGAGGGTTCGAAGCCCAGGAATATCTCGGACAGTTCTTC	CSVLLAGGFEAQEYLGQFF
TRBV18	TRBJ1-4	.	.	TGTGCCAGCTCACCACTCAACGGCGGAACTAATGAAAAACTGTTTTTT	CASSPLNGGTNEKLFF
TRBV28	TRBJ2-5	.	.	TGTGCCAGCAGTCGAAGCGCGGGGCAGGGCCAAGTAAAGACCCAGTACTTC	CASSRSAGQGQVKTQYF
TRBV7-9	TRBJ1-4	.	.	TGTGCCAGCAGCTTCGGGACGGCTGCTGAAAAACTGTTTTTT	CASSFGTAAEKLFF
TRBV6-2/TRBV6-3	TRBJ1-2	.	.	TGTGCCAGCAAACCAGGACAGAGAGCCAATTATGGCTACACCTTC	CASKPGQRANYGYTF
TRBV10-3	TRBJ2-5	.	.	TGTGCCATCAGTGAGTCGCTAAGCGGGGGCCACAGGGGGAATGAGCAGTACTTC	CAISESLSGGHRGNEQYF
TRBV27	TRBJ2-5	few	.	TGTGCCAGCATGGGGGGGGCAGAAGAGACCCAGTACTTC	CASMGGAEETQYF
TRBV7-8	TRBJ1-6	once	TRBD1	TGTGCCAGCAGCTTAAAACCGTGGGACAGGGCGGGTTCACCCCTCCACTTT	CASSLKPWDRAGSPLHF
TRBV29-1	TRBJ2-7	few	.	TGCAGCGTTTGTTGGGTTTCGAACGAGCAGTACTTC	CSVCWVSNEQYF
TRBV7-3	TRBJ2-1	.	TRBD1	TGTGCCAGCAGCTCCCAATCGGGACAGGGTTTTAATGAGCAGTTCTTC	CASSSQSGQGFNEQFF
TRBV6-5	TRBJ1-1	.	.	TGTGCCAGCAGTTCAGGCCGGGACACTGAAGCTTTCTTT	CASSSGRDTEAFF